The clone carrying this T cell receptor (beta chain) has just one count. This sample is part of a study of OX40 agonist ivuxolimab in advanced cancers. Study-wide context: Patients were treated with ivuxolimab, an agonistic anti-OX40 (CD134) antibody.

TCRdb's table, derived via immunoSEQ multiplex PCR, lists solely in-frame clones and lacks some. The table lists some 40,000 clones, roughly 91% of them singletons, with approximately 0.52% in the top ten. Blood got drawn at baseline, again on cycle 4 day 1, and then on cycle 7 day 1. This clonotype was obtained from an adult with an advanced solid tumor such as melanoma, head and neck, liver or kidney cancer. Sequencing used CD4+ or CD8+ T cells sorted from blood, obtained in a trial of the OX40 agonist ivuxolimab.

CDR3 loop: CASSALGSVANTEAFF. CDR3 sequence (DNA): TGTGCCAGCAGCGCTCTTGGTAGTGTTGCGAACACTGAAGCTTTCTTT. J is TRBJ1-1 and V is TRBV9; D gene unclear. V lost 3 bases and J lost 1, with 16 bases in between. Germline V gives CDR1 SGDLS, CDR2 YYNGEE. CDR3 size: 16 residues.